This TCR beta chain was identified during a study of T cell responses to AZD1222 COVID-19 vaccine. General study findings and limits: CD4 TCRs linked to vaccination spanned spike, dominating at 160-218 and 743-854.

Repertoires were generated with immunoSEQ multiplex PCR, while TCRdb's copy carries only in-frame clones and drops some. The sample yields approximately 110,000 clones, 88% seen once. Regarding this clone: Antigen: not known.

This CDR3 is 14 amino acids long. Looked up from germline, CDR1 is LGHDT and CDR2 is YNNKEL (reference sequence). V was trimmed by 3 bases and J by 4 bases, leaving 12 bases between them. Specimen: peripheral blood, collected on day 0 of AZD1222 vaccination. This receptor was taken from an adult in good health. The chain couples TRBV3-1 (or the pseudogene TRBV3-2) to TRBJ2-5; D may be TRBD1 (5 bases). The CDR3 region has the DNA TGTGCCAGCAGCCACCGTCCCCAGGGAGAGACCCAGTACTTC. It codes for CASSHRPQGETQYF.